This passage covers 28 T cell receptor beta chains from one sample sequenced in a study of T cells in Graves' hyperthyroidism and ophthalmopathy. Authors of the study amplified TCR beta CDR3 regions from RNA transcripts. A set of HTBI primers served as the primers for a first-round RT-PCR of the TCR CDR3. TCRdb fed the multiplex PCR reads into MiXCR, producing one record per CDR3 protein. The sample holds 450,000 to 650,000 distinct CDR3 sequences; under 25% are singletons and the top ten take about 26%. Material for sequencing was blood. These receptors were taken from a man between 18 and 35 years old with Graves' hyperthyroidism.

This chain joins TRBV7-3 and TRBJ2-7; TRBD1 might be the D (7 bases). V lost 4 bases to trimming and J lost 2 bases, with 18 bases between them. The germline V gene encodes CDR1 SGHTA and CDR2 FQGTGA. The CDR3 runs to 16 residues. The CDR3 reads CASSYGGAGGTYEQYF. In DNA form, the CDR3 reads TGTGCCAGCAGCTACGGCGGGGCAGGGGGGACCTACGAGCAGTACTTC. The whole variable domain, filled in from reference TRBV7-3 and TRBJ2-7, reads GAGVSQTPSNKVTEKGKYVELRCDPISGHTALYWYRQSLGQGPEFLIYFQGTGAADDSGLPNDRFFAVRPEGSVSTLKIQRTERGDSAVYLCASSYGGAGGTYEQYFGPGTRLTVT.

Ten or more counts support this clonotype. The rearrangement links TRBV6-2 or TRBV6-3 to TRBJ1-5; a possible D gene is TRBD1 (6 bases). Per germline, CDR1 MNHEY and CDR2 SVGEGT. The V and J ends lost 6 bases and 1 base respectively, with 13 bases between them. This CDR3 spans 15 amino acids. The DNA for the CDR3 is TGTGCCAGCAGGCCGGGGGCGACGAGCAATCAGCCCCAGCATTTT. Amino acid sequence: CASRPGATSNQPQHF.

The chain links TRBV12-3 or TRBV12-4 to TRBJ2-2; 16 nucleotides align to TRBD2. The ends lost 6 bases at V and 0 bases at J; junction bases unmatched: 4. This CDR3 spans 18 amino acids. The CDR3 here is CASRPGLAGGSNTGELFF. DNA of the CDR3: TGTGCCAGCAGACCGGGACTAGCGGGGGGGTCGAACACCGGGGAGCTGTTTTTT.

On this clonotype: This may be a read error, as it is one base from a much larger clone. The rearrangement joins TRBV20-1 to TRBJ1-1; D is uncertain. The length of the CDR3 is 14 residues. The germline V gene has CDR1 DFQATT and CDR2 SNEGSKA (reference sequence). CDR3: CSARDPDQNTESFF. The CDR3 DNA follows: TGCAGTGCTAGAGACCCCGACCAGAACACTGAATCTTTCTTT.

This clonotype was counted ten times or more. The chain joins TRBV20-1 to TRBJ2-5; D possibly corresponds to TRBD2 (5 bases). The V and J ends lost 3 bases and 3 bases respectively, with 11 bases between them. The germline V gene has CDR1 DFQATT and CDR2 SNEGSKA (reference sequence). The CDR3 covers 13 residues. The CDR3 spells CSASGVPKETQYF. Here the CDR3 DNA reads TGCAGTGCTAGCGGGGTCCCAAAAGAGACCCAGTACTTC.

The chain has TRBV6-1 and TRBJ2-5; D assignment may be TRBD1 or TRBD2 (6 bases each). V lost 2 bases to trimming and J lost 0 bases, with 10 bases between them. There are 15 residues in the CDR3. CDR1 and CDR2 from the germline V gene are MNHNS and SASEGT. The CDR3 coding sequence is TGTGCCAGCAGTGAACAAGGGGGGAACCAAGAGACCCAGTACTTC. Amino acids: CASSEQGGNQETQYF.

With respect to this clonotype: A read error may be the cause here, since a much bigger clone is one base away. This chain connects TRBV6-1 to TRBJ1-1, with D uncertain. The CDR3 sequence is 13 residues long. Germline values: CDR1 MNHNS, CDR2 SASEGT. The CDR3 DNA is TGTGCCAGCAGTGAAATCGGGAACACTGGAGCTTTCTTT. Its protein product is CASSEIGNTGAFF.

This clonotype has ten or more counts. CDR3 DNA sequence: TGTGCCAGCAGCCCAGGGGGCCAAGAGACCCAGTACTTC. The encoded protein is CASSPGGQETQYF. This rearrangement joins TRBV13 to TRBJ2-5, with 7 bases matching TRBD1. The V segment lost 5 bases and the J segment 1 base; nucleotides outside the gene matches: 1. CDR1 is PRHDT and CDR2 is FYEKMQ in the germline V gene (reference sequence). CDR3 length: 13 residues.

The genes are TRBV20-1 and TRBJ2-5; the match to TRBD1 covers 9 bases. The length of the CDR3 is 16 residues. V lost 0 bases to trimming and J lost 5 bases; unmatched junction nucleotides: 10. CDR1 and CDR2 from the germline V gene are DFQATT and SNEGSKA (reference sequence). In nucleotides, the CDR3 is TGCAGTGCTAGAGACGCCGAGGGACAGGGTTTGGAGACCCAGTACTTC. Amino acids: CSARDAEGQGLETQYF.

V gene TRBV7-3 combines with J gene TRBJ2-7; TRBD2 agrees at 11 bases. The V gene's germline CDR1 is SGHTA and CDR2 FQGTGA. V trimming: 8 bases; J trimming: 0 bases; junction bases outside the gene matches: 6. This CDR3 is 15 amino acids long. The DNA for the CDR3 is TGTGCCAGCTCTATAGCGGGAGGGCCCTCCTACGAGCAGTACTTC. As protein: CASSIAGGPSYEQYF. Supplemented by reference TRBV7-3 and TRBJ2-7, the full variable domain reads GAGVSQTPSNKVTEKGKYVELRCDPISGHTALYWYRQSLGQGPEFLIYFQGTGAADDSGLPNDRFFAVRPEGSVSTLKIQRTERGDSAVYLCASSIAGGPSYEQYFGPGTRLTVT.

This clonotype was observed a few times. This clone may be a read error of a much larger clone one base away. This chain links TRBV11-2 with TRBJ1-2; D ambiguous. Looked up from germline, CDR1 is SGHAT and CDR2 is FQNNGV. This CDR3 has 15 amino acids. Between the trimmed V and J ends, which lost 5 bases and 4 bases, there was a span of 17 bases. The CDR3 here is CASSPTGARLYGYTF. The CDR3, as DNA: TGTGCCAGCAGCCCGACGGGAGCCAGACTCTATGGCTACACCTTC.

This clonotype was observed many times. V gene TRBV20-1 combines with J gene TRBJ1-2; no clear D. The CDR3 spans 11 residues. Germline V CDR1 and CDR2: DFQATT, SNEGSKA (reference sequence). V was clipped by 3 bases and J by 8 bases, with 10 bases between them. This chain's CDR3 is CSASDTRGYTF. The CDR3 nucleotides read TGCAGTGCTAGCGATACTCGGGGCTACACCTTC.

Many counts were recorded for this clonotype. The chain employs TRBV12-3 or TRBV12-4 and TRBJ1-2; the D gene is possibly TRBD1 (5 bases). The CDR3 is 15 amino acids. Deletions cut 1 base from V and 4 bases from J, with 13 bases between. CDR3 protein: CASSLVAGHFYGYTF. The CDR3 DNA is TGTGCCAGCAGTTTAGTGGCAGGACATTTCTATGGCTACACCTTC.

The genes are TRBV20-1 and TRBJ2-7; no firm D call. With 2 bases removed from V and 6 bases from J, the gap between germline ends came to 11 bases. This CDR3 comprises 12 residues. Germline CDR1 and CDR2: DFQATT and SNEGSKA (reference sequence). CDR3 bases: TGCAGTGCTAGATTTCTACCCCCCGAGCAGTACTTC. As protein: CSARFLPPEQYF.

This clonotype appeared a few times. J is TRBJ2-5 and V is TRBV13, with D possibly TRBD2 on 5 matching bases. The CDR3 extends over 14 amino acids. V lost 5 bases and J lost 5, with 15 bases in between. Looked up from germline, CDR1 is PRHDT and CDR2 is FYEKMQ (reference sequence). DNA for the CDR3: TGTGCCAGCAGCGTCTTCAAAGCGGCGGAGACCCAGTACTTC. Protein sequence: CASSVFKAAETQYF.

The table lists this clonotype with a few counts. The chain uses TRBV6-5 and TRBJ2-5; 7 bases align to TRBD2. The CDR3 is 16 residues long. The junction had 6 bases not matched to a gene; V was cut back by 0 bases and J by 2 bases. Germline V gene lookup returns CDR1 MNHEY and CDR2 SVGAGI. The CDR3 loop is CASSYSWRGIQETQYF. As DNA, the CDR3 is TGTGCCAGCAGTTACTCCTGGCGGGGGATACAAGAGACCCAGTACTTC.

At least ten counts were recorded for this clonotype. This chain uses TRBV28 with TRBJ2-2; perhaps D is TRBD1 or TRBD2 (6 bases each). CDR1 MDHEN and CDR2 SYDVKM come from the germline V gene. CDR3 length: 15 amino acids. The V gene lost 5 bases and the J gene lost 2 bases, with 12 bases spanning the gap. The CDR3 DNA reads TGTGCCAGCAGTGGAGGGGGAGCTAACACCGGGGAGCTGTTTTTT. It yields the protein CASSGGGANTGELFF.

This clonotype was found many times. The V and J genes are TRBV20-1 and TRBJ2-2; no clear D gene. V gave up 3 bases and J gave up 3 bases, with 17 bases separating them. CDR1 DFQATT and CDR2 SNEGSKA come from the germline V gene (reference sequence). This CDR3 region has 16 residues. The CDR3 spells CSASPPPGPHTGELFF. CDR3 in DNA: TGCAGTGCTAGTCCTCCCCCTGGGCCCCACACCGGGGAGCTGTTTTTT.

This clonotype was counted ten times or more. The chain uses TRBV9 and TRBJ1-5, with D unresolved. CDR3 length: 13 amino acids. V lost 2 bases, J lost 6 bases, and 9 bases lay in between. Per germline, CDR1 SGDLS and CDR2 YYNGEE. The CDR3 sequence is CASSVAGTQPQHF. For the CDR3, the DNA is TGTGCCAGCAGCGTTGCAGGAACTCAGCCCCAGCATTTT.

This clonotype has a handful of counts. V usage is TRBV6-2 or TRBV6-3 and J usage is TRBJ2-7; no clear D gene. CDR1 and CDR2 from the germline V gene are MNHEY and SVGEGT. V gave up 2 bases and J gave up 3 bases, with 11 bases separating them. The CDR3 is made up of 14 amino acids. As DNA, the CDR3 is TGTGCCAGCAGTTACGACGAGATCCGCTACGAGCAGTACTTC. This gives the protein CASSYDEIRYEQYF.

This clonotype was observed many times. The rearrangement joins TRBV28 to TRBJ1-5; D might be TRBD1 (6 bases). V lost 2 bases and J lost 3, with 17 bases in between. This CDR3 region has 17 residues. Germline V gene lookup returns CDR1 MDHEN and CDR2 SYDVKM. CDR3 in amino acids: CASSLPPGRGFNQPQHF. The CDR3 nucleotides are TGTGCCAGCAGTTTACCCCCCGGCAGGGGATTCAATCAGCCCCAGCATTTT.

There are many counts of this clonotype. The chain couples TRBV2 to TRBJ1-1, with no clear D. Per the germline V gene, CDR1 is SNHLY and CDR2 is FYNNEI. V gave up 4 bases and J gave up 7 bases, with 10 bases separating them. The CDR3 extends over 12 amino acids. CDR3 DNA sequence: TGTGCCAGCAGTGGATTCCGGGTTGAAGCTTTCTTT. Translating gives CASSGFRVEAFF.

This clonotype was seen only a few times. The V call is TRBV3-1, the J call TRBJ1-2; 8 nucleotides match TRBD1. This CDR3 region has 16 residues. After removal of 0 bases from V and 8 bases from J, the junction contained 11 bases not matched to a gene. Germline values: CDR1 LGHDT, CDR2 YNNKEL (reference sequence). The CDR3 region is CASSQDRDRRLGGYTF. In DNA form, the CDR3 reads TGTGCCAGCAGCCAAGATCGGGACAGGCGGCTAGGCGGCTACACCTTC.

This clonotype was recorded many times. The chain is built from TRBV12-3 or TRBV12-4 and TRBJ2-5; D may be TRBD1 or TRBD2 (5 bases each). The CDR3 sequence is 12 residues long. V lost 5 bases to trimming and J lost 11 bases, with 15 bases between them. The CDR3 DNA is TGTGCCAGCAGTCCCGGGACCCTGAAACAGTACTTC. Protein product: CASSPGTLKQYF.

This clonotype came up many times. The chain couples TRBV2 to TRBJ2-7; 10 bases are shared with TRBD1. V gave up 5 bases and J gave up 7 bases; unmatched junction bases: 2. This CDR3 is built from 12 residues. Germline CDR1 is SNHLY and CDR2 is FYNNEI. The CDR3 protein is CASSSDRGEQYF. The CDR3 region has the DNA TGTGCCAGCAGTTCGGACAGGGGGGAGCAGTACTTC. Based on the CDR3 plus reference TRBV2 and TRBJ2-7, the full variable domain is EPEVTQTPSHQVTQMGQEVILRCVPISNHLYFYWYRQILGQKVEFLVSFYNNEISEKSEIFDDQFSVERPDGSNFTLKIRSTKLEDSAMYFCASSSDRGEQYFGPGTRLTVT.

This clonotype was counted many times. The rearrangement uses TRBV19 and TRBJ1-1; D is unresolved. The CDR3 is made up of 12 amino acids. Trimming stripped 4 bases from V and 13 bases from J, with 16 bases between. Germline V gene data show CDR1 as LNHDA and CDR2 as SQIVND (reference sequence). The CDR3 protein is CASSTFGPPDFF. The CDR3 DNA reads as TGTGCCAGTAGTACCTTCGGGCCTCCGGATTTCTTT.

For this clonotype: Since a much larger clone is just one base distant, this may be a read error. The chain couples TRBV30 to TRBJ1-2; possible D gene TRBD1, 6 bases. Trimming shortened V by 3 bases and J by 12 bases, and 14 bases separated the two germline ends. Germline CDR1 is GTSNPN and CDR2 is SVGIG (reference sequence). This CDR3 contains 11 residues. CDR3 DNA sequence: TGTGCCTGGAGACAGGGTAGCGGCCACACCTTC. Protein sequence: CAWRQGSGHTF.

This clonotype was counted at least ten times. Here the CDR3 reads CASSSTGANTEAFF. The CDR3, as DNA: TGCGCCAGCAGCTCGACAGGAGCGAACACTGAAGCTTTCTTT. The V and J genes are TRBV5-1 and TRBJ1-1; possible D gene TRBD1, 6 bases. The CDR3 runs 14 residues. V lost 3 bases, J lost 1 base, and 10 bases lay in between. Germline lookup yields CDR1 SGHRS and CDR2 YFSETQ.